One and the same sample provided the 11 T cell receptor beta chains below, sequenced in a study of blood T cell repertoires in COVID-19. TCRdb keeps only in-frame clones here, not all; method: immunoSEQ multiplex PCR. The profile covers 250,000 or so clones, with around 84% appearing a single time and about 1.5% taken by the ten largest. Sample: PBMCs or T cells enriched from blood (not recorded which). The source of these receptors is a woman aged 50 to 65 who had recovered from COVID-19.

This clone was detected once. J is TRBJ2-5 and V is TRBV25-1; a weak D match, TRBD2 (5 bases). The V and J ends lost 2 bases and 0 bases respectively, with 13 bases between them. The CDR3 contains 16 residues. Per the germline V gene, CDR1 is MGHDK and CDR2 is SYGVNS. CDR3 in amino acids: CASSERSGKYQETQYF. CDR3 sequence (DNA): TGTGCCAGCAGTGAACGGAGCGGAAAGTACCAAGAGACCCAGTACTTC. Filled out from reference TRBV25-1 and TRBJ2-5, the complete variable domain reads EADIYQTPRYLVIGTGKKITLECSQTMGHDKMYWYQQDPGMELHLIHYSYGVNSTEKGDLSSESTVSRIRTEHFPLTLESARPSHTSQYLCASSERSGKYQETQYFGPGTRLLVL.

The chain couples TRBV29-1 to TRBJ2-4, with 12 bases lining up with TRBD2. The junction had 8 bases not matched to a gene; V was cut back by 2 bases and J by 9 bases. The length of the CDR3 is 15 residues. Germline values: CDR1 SQVTM, CDR2 ANQGSEA. The CDR3 DNA sequence: TGCAGCGTTGAATTGTCTAGCGGGAGGGCCACCATTCAGTACTTC. Its protein product is CSVELSSGRATIQYF.

The gene calls are TRBV2 and TRBJ2-5; possible D gene TRBD1, 5 bases. The germline gives CDR1 SNHLY, CDR2 FYNNEI. CDR3 length: 14 amino acids. Trimming removed 7 bases at V and 2 bases at J, with 14 bases between. This CDR3 reads CASTGRQGQETQYF. DNA of the CDR3: TGTGCCAGCACGGGCCGGCAGGGTCAAGAGACCCAGTACTTC.

The V gene is TRBV5-4, the J gene TRBJ2-1; no clear D. The CDR3 is made up of 17 amino acids. From germline, CDR1 is SGHNT and CDR2 YYREEE (reference sequence). Trimming pared 0 bases from V and 6 bases from J, leaving 19 bases between. In DNA, the CDR3 is TGTGCCAGCAGCTTGGACAGATCTAATACCCGCAGCAATGAGCAGTTCTTC. Its protein is CASSLDRSNTRSNEQFF.

This clone has a handful of counts. Here the CDR3 reads CASSLQRGGSYNEQFF. The CDR3 DNA reads TGTGCCAGCAGCTTACAGCGGGGGGGCTCCTACAATGAGCAGTTCTTC. The chain is built from TRBV7-6 and TRBJ2-1; 10 bases are a match to TRBD2. The CDR3 covers 16 residues. Germline trimming cut 2 bases from V and 0 bases from J; bases unmatched to any gene: 1. The germline CDR1 and CDR2 sequences are SGHVS and FNYEAQ. Variable domain in full (rest from reference TRBV7-6 and TRBJ2-1): GAGVSQSPRYKVTKRGQDVALRCDPISGHVSLYWYRQALGQGPEFLTYFNYEAQQDKSGLPNDRFSAERPEGSISTLTIQRTEQRDSAMYRCASSLQRGGSYNEQFFGPGTRLTVL.

The chain couples TRBV4-1 to TRBJ2-5, with 11 bases fitting TRBD2. After removal of 3 bases from V and 1 base from J, the junction contained 7 bases not matched to a gene. CDR3 length: 17 residues. Germline CDR1 and CDR2: MGHRA and YSYEKL. The CDR3 sequence: CASSQRLAGLSQETQYF. The DNA of the CDR3 is TGCGCCAGCAGCCAGCGACTAGCGGGACTCTCCCAAGAGACCCAGTACTTC.

The chain links TRBV30 to TRBJ2-1; 8 nucleotides line up with TRBD2. Germline CDR1 reads GTSNPN; CDR2 reads SVGIG (reference sequence). This CDR3 has 14 amino acids. V shed 7 bases and J 1 base; nucleotides not matched to a gene: 6. CDR3 amino acids: CASRTSRSYNEQFF. CDR3 DNA: TGTGCCTCGAGGACTAGCCGGTCCTACAATGAGCAGTTCTTC. Filled out from reference TRBV30 and TRBJ2-1, the complete variable domain reads SQTIHQWPATLVQPVGSPLSLECTVEGTSNPNLYWYRQAAGRGLQLLFYSVGIGQISSEVPQNLSASRPQDRQFILSSKKLLLSDSGFYLCASRTSRSYNEQFFGPGTRLTVL.

CDR3: CASSLGTGRTEAFF. In DNA form, the CDR3 reads TGTGCCAGCAGCTTGGGGACAGGCCGCACTGAAGCTTTCTTT. This chain joins TRBV28 and TRBJ1-1, with TRBD1 matching over 8 bases. Germline V CDR1 and CDR2: MDHEN, SYDVKM. V dropped 6 bases and J dropped 4; count of bases not matched to a gene: 7. The CDR3 is 14 amino acids.

The rearrangement links TRBV5-1 to TRBJ2-2, with 8 bases matching TRBD2. Germline CDR1 SGHRS, CDR2 YFSETQ. This CDR3 has 19 amino acids. V lost 4 bases and J lost 4; bases outside the gene matches: 18. The CDR3: CASSLRTAWAGGSTGELFF. CDR3 sequence (DNA): TGCGCCAGCAGCCTTAGGACAGCTTGGGCGGGAGGAAGCACCGGGGAGCTGTTTTTT. Together with reference TRBV5-1 and TRBJ2-2, the CDR3 gives the full variable domain: KAGVTQTPRYLIKTRGQQVTLSCSPISGHRSVSWYQQTPGQGLQFLFEYFSETQRNKGNFPGRFSGRQFSNSRSEMNVSTLELGDSALYLCASSLRTAWAGGSTGELFFGEGSRLTVL.

This clone has only a few counts. This chain connects TRBV5-1 to TRBJ2-2, with a possible D match to TRBD1 (5 bases). This CDR3 spans 13 amino acids. Germline V lookup: CDR1 SGHRS, CDR2 YFSETQ. V lost 4 bases and J 5 bases, leaving 9 bases between the germline ends. CDR3 coding DNA: TGCGCCAGCAGCCTGACAGAAACCGGGGAGCTGTTTTTT. This encodes CASSLTETGELFF.

V is TRBV6-2 or TRBV6-3 and J is TRBJ2-5; a weak D match, TRBD2 (5 bases). Trimming left V 0 bases short and J 7 bases short, with 18 bases between. Germline V gene sequence: CDR1 MNHEY, CDR2 SVGEGT. This CDR3 has 16 amino acids. DNA for the CDR3: TGTGCCAGCAGTTACTCAAGGTGGGGTGTAGGAGGGACCCAGTACTTC. Protein: CASSYSRWGVGGTQYF.